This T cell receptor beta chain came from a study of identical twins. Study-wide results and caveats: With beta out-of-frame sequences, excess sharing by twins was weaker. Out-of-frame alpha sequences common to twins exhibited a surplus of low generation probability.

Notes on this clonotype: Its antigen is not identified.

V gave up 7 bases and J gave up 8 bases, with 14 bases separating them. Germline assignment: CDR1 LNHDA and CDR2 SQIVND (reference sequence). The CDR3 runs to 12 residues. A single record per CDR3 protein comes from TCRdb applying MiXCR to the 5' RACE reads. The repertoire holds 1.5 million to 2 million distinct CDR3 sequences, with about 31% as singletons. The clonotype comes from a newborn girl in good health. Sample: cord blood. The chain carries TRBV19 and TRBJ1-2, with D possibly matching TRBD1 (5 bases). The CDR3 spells CASIGGLRGYTF. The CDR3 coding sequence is TGTGCCAGTATTGGGGGGTTACGCGGCTACACCTTC.